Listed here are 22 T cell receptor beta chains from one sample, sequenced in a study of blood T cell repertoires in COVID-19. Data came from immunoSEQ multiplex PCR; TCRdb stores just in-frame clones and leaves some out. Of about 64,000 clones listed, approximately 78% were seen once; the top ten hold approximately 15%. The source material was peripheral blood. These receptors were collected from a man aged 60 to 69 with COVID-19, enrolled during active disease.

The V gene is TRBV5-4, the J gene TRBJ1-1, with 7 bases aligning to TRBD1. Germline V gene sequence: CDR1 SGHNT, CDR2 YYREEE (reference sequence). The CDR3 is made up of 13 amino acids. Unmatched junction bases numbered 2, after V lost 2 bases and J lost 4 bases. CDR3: CASSFRQGTEAFF. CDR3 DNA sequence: TGTGCCAGCAGCTTCCGACAGGGCACTGAAGCTTTCTTT. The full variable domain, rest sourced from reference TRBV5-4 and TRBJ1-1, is ETGVTQSPTHLIKTRGQQVTLRCSSQSGHNTVSWYQQALGQGPQFIFQYYREEENGRGNFPPRFSGLQFPNYSSELNVNALELDDSALYLCASSFRQGTEAFFGQGTRLTVV.

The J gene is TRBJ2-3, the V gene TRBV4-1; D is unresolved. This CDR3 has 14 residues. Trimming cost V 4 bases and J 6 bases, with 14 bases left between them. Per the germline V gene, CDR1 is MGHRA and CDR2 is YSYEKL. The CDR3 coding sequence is TGCGCCAGCAGCCGTCGAACCCGAGAGGATACGCAGTATTTT. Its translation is CASSRRTREDTQYF.

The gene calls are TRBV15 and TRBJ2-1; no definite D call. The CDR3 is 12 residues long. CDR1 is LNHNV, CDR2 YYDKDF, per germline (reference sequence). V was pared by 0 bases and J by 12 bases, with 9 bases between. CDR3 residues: CATSRDSTGQFF. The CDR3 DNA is TGTGCCACCAGCAGAGATAGTACCGGGCAGTTCTTC.

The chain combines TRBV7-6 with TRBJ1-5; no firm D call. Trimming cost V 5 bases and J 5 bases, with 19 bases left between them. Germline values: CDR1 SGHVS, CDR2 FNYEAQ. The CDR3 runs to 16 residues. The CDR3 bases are TGTGCCAGCAGCAAAACCTCGAGCTGGGAGGATCAGCCCCAGCATTTT. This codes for CASSKTSSWEDQPQHF. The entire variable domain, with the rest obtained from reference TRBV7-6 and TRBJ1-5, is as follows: GAGVSQSPRYKVTKRGQDVALRCDPISGHVSLYWYRQALGQGPEFLTYFNYEAQQDKSGLPNDRFSAERPEGSISTLTIQRTEQRDSAMYRCASSKTSSWEDQPQHFGDGTRLSIL.

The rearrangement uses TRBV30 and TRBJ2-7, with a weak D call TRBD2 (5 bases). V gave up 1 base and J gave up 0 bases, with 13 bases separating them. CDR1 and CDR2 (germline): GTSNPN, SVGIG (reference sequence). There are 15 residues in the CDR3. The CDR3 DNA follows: TGTGCCTGGAGTGCAACCGCGGGCGTCTCCTACGAGCAGTACTTC. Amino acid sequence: CAWSATAGVSYEQYF.

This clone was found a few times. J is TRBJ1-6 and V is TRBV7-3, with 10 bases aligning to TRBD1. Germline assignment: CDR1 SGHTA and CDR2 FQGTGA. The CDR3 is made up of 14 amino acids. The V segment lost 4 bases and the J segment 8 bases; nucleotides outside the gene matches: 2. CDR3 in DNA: TGTGCCAGCAGCTCGGACAGGGGGGATTCACCCCTCCACTTT. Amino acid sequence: CASSSDRGDSPLHF. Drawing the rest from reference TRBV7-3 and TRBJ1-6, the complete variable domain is GAGVSQTPSNKVTEKGKYVELRCDPISGHTALYWYRQSLGQGPEFLIYFQGTGAADDSGLPNDRFFAVRPEGSVSTLKIQRTERGDSAVYLCASSSDRGDSPLHFGNGTRLTVT.

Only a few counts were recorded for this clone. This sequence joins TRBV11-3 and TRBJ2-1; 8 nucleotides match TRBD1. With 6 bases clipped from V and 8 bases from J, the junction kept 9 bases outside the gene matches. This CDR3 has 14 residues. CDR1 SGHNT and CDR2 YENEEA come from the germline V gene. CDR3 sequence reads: CASSPMAGGYEQFF. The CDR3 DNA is TGTGCCAGCAGTCCCATGGCAGGGGGCTATGAGCAGTTCTTC.

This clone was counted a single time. This chain's CDR3 is CASSGTALGTQYF. The DNA for the CDR3 is TGCGCCAGCAGTGGGACAGCCCTCGGTACGCAGTATTTT. The J gene is TRBJ2-3, the V gene TRBV10-1, with D possibly matching TRBD1 (6 bases). V lost 4 bases to trimming and J lost 8 bases, with 13 bases between them. The CDR3 is 13 amino acids. Germline CDR1 and CDR2: WNHNN and SYGVQD (reference sequence).

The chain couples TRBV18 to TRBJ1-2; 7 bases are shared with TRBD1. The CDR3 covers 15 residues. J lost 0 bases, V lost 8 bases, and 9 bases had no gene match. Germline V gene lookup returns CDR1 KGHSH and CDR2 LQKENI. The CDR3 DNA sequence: TGTGCCAGCGAGCCCGGGACAGTTGCTAACTATGGCTACACCTTC. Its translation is CASEPGTVANYGYTF.

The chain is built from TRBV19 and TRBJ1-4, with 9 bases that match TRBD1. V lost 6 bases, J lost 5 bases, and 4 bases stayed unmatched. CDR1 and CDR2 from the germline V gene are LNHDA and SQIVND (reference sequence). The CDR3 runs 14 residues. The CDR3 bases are TGTGCCAGTAGCAACAGGGGGCCGAATGAAAAACTGTTTTTT. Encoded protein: CASSNRGPNEKLFF.

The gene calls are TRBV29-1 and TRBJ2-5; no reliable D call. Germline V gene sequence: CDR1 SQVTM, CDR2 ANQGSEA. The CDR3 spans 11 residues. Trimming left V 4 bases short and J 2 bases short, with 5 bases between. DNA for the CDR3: TGCAGCGTTGTCCAGCAAGAGACCCAGTACTTC. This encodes CSVVQQETQYF. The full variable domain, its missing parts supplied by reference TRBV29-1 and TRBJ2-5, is SAVISQKPSRDICQRGTSLTIQCQVDSQVTMMFWYRQQPGQSLTLIATANQGSEATYESGFVIDKFPISRPNLTFSTLTVSNMSPEDSSIYLCSVVQQETQYFGPGTRLLVL.

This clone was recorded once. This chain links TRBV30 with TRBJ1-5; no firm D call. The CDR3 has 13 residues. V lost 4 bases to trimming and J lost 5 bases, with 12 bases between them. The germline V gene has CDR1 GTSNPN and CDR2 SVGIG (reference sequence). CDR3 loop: CAWTTLSDQPQHF. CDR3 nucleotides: TGTGCCTGGACTACCCTCAGCGATCAGCCCCAGCATTTT.

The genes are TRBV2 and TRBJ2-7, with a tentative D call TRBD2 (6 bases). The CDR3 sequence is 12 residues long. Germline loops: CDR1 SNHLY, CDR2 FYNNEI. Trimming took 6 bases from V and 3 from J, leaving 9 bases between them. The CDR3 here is CASRRDDYEQYF. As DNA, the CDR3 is TGTGCCAGCAGGCGGGACGACTACGAGCAGTACTTC.

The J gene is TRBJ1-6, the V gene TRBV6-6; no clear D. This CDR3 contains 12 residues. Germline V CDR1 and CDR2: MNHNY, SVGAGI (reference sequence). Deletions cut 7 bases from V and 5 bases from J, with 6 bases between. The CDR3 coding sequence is TGTGCCAGCATGGAGAATAATTCACCCCTCCACTTT. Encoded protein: CASMENNSPLHF.

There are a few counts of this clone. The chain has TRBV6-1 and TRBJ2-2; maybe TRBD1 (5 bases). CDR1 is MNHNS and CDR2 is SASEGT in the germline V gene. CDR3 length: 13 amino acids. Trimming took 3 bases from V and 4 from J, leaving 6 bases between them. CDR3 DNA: TGTGCCAGCAGTGACAGGGCCACCGGGGAGCTGTTTTTT. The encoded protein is CASSDRATGELFF.

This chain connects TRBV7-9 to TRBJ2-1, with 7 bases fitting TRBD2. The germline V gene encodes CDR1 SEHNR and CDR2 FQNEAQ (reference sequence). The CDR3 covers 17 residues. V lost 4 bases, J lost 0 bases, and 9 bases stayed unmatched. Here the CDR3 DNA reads TGTGCCAGCAGCTCGGGAACCTCTAGCGGCTCCTACAATGAGCAGTTCTTC. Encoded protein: CASSSGTSSGSYNEQFF.

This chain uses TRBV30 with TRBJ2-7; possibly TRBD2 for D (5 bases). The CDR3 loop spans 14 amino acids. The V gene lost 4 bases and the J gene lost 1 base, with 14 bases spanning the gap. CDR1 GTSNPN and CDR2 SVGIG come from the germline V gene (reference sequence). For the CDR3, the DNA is TGTGCCTGGAACTTAGAGGGTATTTCCTACGAGCAGTACTTC. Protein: CAWNLEGISYEQYF. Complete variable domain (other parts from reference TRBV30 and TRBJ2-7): SQTIHQWPATLVQPVGSPLSLECTVEGTSNPNLYWYRQAAGRGLQLLFYSVGIGQISSEVPQNLSASRPQDRQFILSSKKLLLSDSGFYLCAWNLEGISYEQYFGPGTRLTVT.

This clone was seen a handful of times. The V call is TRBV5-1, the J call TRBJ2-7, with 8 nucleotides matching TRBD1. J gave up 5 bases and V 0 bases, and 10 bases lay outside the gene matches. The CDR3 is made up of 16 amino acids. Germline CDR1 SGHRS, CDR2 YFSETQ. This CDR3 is CASSLAEDRESHEQYF. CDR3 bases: TGCGCCAGCAGCTTGGCCGAGGACAGGGAATCCCACGAGCAGTACTTC. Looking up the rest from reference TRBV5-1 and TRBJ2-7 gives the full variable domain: KAGVTQTPRYLIKTRGQQVTLSCSPISGHRSVSWYQQTPGQGLQFLFEYFSETQRNKGNFPGRFSGRQFSNSRSEMNVSTLELGDSALYLCASSLAEDRESHEQYFGPGTRLTVT.

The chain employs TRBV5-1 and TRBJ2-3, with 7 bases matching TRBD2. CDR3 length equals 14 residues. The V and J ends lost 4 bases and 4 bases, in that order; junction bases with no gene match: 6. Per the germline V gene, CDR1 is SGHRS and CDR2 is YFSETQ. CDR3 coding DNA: TGCGCCAGCAGCCTGGCGGGAGAATCAGATACGCAGTATTTT. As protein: CASSLAGESDTQYF.

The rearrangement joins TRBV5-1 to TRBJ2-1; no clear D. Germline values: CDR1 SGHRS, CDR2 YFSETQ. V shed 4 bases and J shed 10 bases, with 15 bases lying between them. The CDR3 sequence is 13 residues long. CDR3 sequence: CASSDKSEDEQFF. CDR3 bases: TGCGCCAGCAGCGACAAGAGTGAAGACGAGCAGTTCTTC. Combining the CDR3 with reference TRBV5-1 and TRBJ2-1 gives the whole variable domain KAGVTQTPRYLIKTRGQQVTLSCSPISGHRSVSWYQQTPGQGLQFLFEYFSETQRNKGNFPGRFSGRQFSNSRSEMNVSTLELGDSALYLCASSDKSEDEQFFGPGTRLTVL.

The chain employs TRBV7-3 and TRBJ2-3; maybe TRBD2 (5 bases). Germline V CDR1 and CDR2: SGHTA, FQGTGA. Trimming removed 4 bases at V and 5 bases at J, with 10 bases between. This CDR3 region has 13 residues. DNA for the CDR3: TGTGCCAGCAGCTCGTGGACTGGAGATACGCAGTATTTT. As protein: CASSSWTGDTQYF.

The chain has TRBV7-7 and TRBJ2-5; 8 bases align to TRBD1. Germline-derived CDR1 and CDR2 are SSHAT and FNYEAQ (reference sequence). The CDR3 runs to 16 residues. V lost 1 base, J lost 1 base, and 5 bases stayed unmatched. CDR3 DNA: TGTGCCAGCAGCTTAGGTCAGGGGGCTTCCCAAGAGACCCAGTACTTC. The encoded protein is CASSLGQGASQETQYF. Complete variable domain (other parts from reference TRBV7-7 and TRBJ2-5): GAGVSQSPRYKVTKRGQDVTLRCDPISSHATLYWYQQALGQGPEFLTYFNYEAQPDKSGLPSDRFSAERPEGSISTLTIQRTEQRDSAMYRCASSLGQGASQETQYFGPGTRLLVL.